Presented here are 17 T cell receptor beta chains from one specimen sequenced in a study of cytomegalovirus exposure and HLA in healthy donors (dated by TCRdb to 2017 to 2019). The library was made by the immunoSEQ multiplex PCR assay. The multiplex PCR relied on a mix of 60 forward primers for TCR Vbeta segments and 13 reverse primers for TCR Jbeta segments. This immuneACCESS table, as held by TCRdb, lists in-frame sequences with V and J called but not all clones. Of the missing ones, under half trace to an unresolved V gene in checked studies; the others have no known cause. For this sample there are around 150,000 clones; 70% to 80% appear just once. The ten largest make up roughly 2% of the sample. The sequencing input was PBMCs. These receptors were taken from a man between 25 and 39 years old in good health and CMV-seronegative.

The genes are TRBV27 and TRBJ2-1; 9 bases match TRBD2. The CDR3 loop spans 16 amino acids. V lost 5 bases and J lost 4; bases outside the gene matches: 9. Germline CDR1 MNHEY, CDR2 SMNVEV (reference sequence). CDR3 DNA sequence: TGTGCCAGCAGTGCGATAGCGGGAGCGGTGTACAATGAGCAGTTCTTC. Amino acids: CASSAIAGAVYNEQFF.

The chain links TRBV25-1 to TRBJ2-2, with TRBD2 identical over 7 bases. From germline, CDR1 is MGHDK and CDR2 SYGVNS. The V gene end was trimmed by 2 bases and the J gene end by 3 bases; junction bases not matched to a gene: 3. CDR3 length: 15 residues. The CDR3 loop reads CASSELAEHTGELFF. The CDR3 coding sequence is TGTGCCAGCAGTGAACTAGCGGAACACACCGGGGAGCTGTTTTTT.

This clone appeared once. The gene calls are TRBV7-8 and TRBJ2-3; D may be TRBD1 (5 bases). The V gene's germline CDR1 is SGHVS and CDR2 FQNEAQ. The length of the CDR3 is 13 residues. Trimming cost V 6 bases and J 1 base, with 8 bases left between them. The CDR3 DNA reads as TGTGCCAGCAGTGACAGCCGCACAGATACGCAGTATTTT. Amino acid sequence: CASSDSRTDTQYF.

The chain links TRBV7-9 to TRBJ2-3, with a weak D call TRBD2 (5 bases). V was cut by 3 bases and J by 2 bases, with 9 bases left in between. This CDR3 is 14 amino acids long. Looked up from germline, CDR1 is SEHNR and CDR2 is FQNEAQ (reference sequence). The CDR3 reads CASSFYDYTDTQYF. CDR3 coding DNA: TGTGCCAGCAGCTTTTATGACTACACAGATACGCAGTATTTT.

This clone was observed a handful of times. The rearrangement uses TRBV2 and TRBJ2-3; 11 nucleotides align to TRBD2. From germline, CDR1 is SNHLY and CDR2 FYNNEI. J gave up 6 bases and V 6 bases, and 11 bases lay outside the gene matches. CDR3 length equals 16 residues. The CDR3 DNA sequence: TGTGCCAGCAGAGGGACTAGCGGAAACCTGGGGGATACGCAGTATTTT. This translates into CASRGTSGNLGDTQYF.

V gene TRBV7-3 combines with J gene TRBJ2-2, with D perhaps matching TRBD2 (5 bases). The V gene's germline CDR1 is SGHTA and CDR2 FQGTGA. The CDR3 is 15 amino acids. The V gene lost 3 bases and the J gene lost 4 bases, with 12 bases spanning the gap. The CDR3 DNA reads as TGTGCCAGCAGCTTGGTCGGGATGGGCACCGGGGAGCTGTTTTTT. Residues: CASSLVGMGTGELFF.

The CDR3 loop is CAIRSADRLYEQYF. The CDR3 DNA reads TGTGCCATCAGAAGCGCCGACAGGCTCTACGAGCAGTACTTC. The chain has TRBV10-3 and TRBJ2-7, with a possible D match to TRBD1 (6 bases). Germline CDR1 and CDR2: ENHRY and SYGVKD. The CDR3 is 14 residues long. V lost 6 bases and J 3 bases, leaving 15 bases between the germline ends.

This chain joins TRBV10-2 and TRBJ1-2; no clear D gene. This CDR3 comprises 15 residues. Looked up from germline, CDR1 is WSHSY and CDR2 is SAAADI. V dropped 6 bases and J dropped 2 bases, with 16 bases sitting between them. DNA of the CDR3: TGCGCCAGCAGCAACCCCCAGACGGGAAACTATGGCTACACCTTC. Protein sequence: CASSNPQTGNYGYTF.

The chain employs TRBV19 and TRBJ1-1, with TRBD1 identical over 10 bases. CDR1 and CDR2 (germline): LNHDA, SQIVND (reference sequence). The ends lost 5 bases at V and 4 bases at J; junction bases unmatched: 1. The CDR3 contains 13 residues. The CDR3 is CASSWTGGTEAFF. The CDR3 DNA sequence: TGTGCCAGTAGTTGGACAGGGGGCACTGAAGCTTTCTTT.

The CDR3 DNA follows: TGTGCCTGGAGTGCAGGGACGAACACCGGGGAGCTGTTTTTT. This gives the protein CAWSAGTNTGELFF. V gene TRBV30 combines with J gene TRBJ2-2, with a tentative D call TRBD1 (5 bases). Germline lookup yields CDR1 GTSNPN and CDR2 SVGIG (reference sequence). Trimming took 1 base from V and 0 from J, leaving 6 bases between them. CDR3 size: 14 residues.

Written as DNA, the CDR3 is TGCGCCAGCAGCTTACCTGGGACTAGCGGGAGTCACGAGCAGTACTTC. Protein sequence: CASSLPGTSGSHEQYF. This chain links TRBV5-1 with TRBJ2-7; TRBD2 matches at 14 bases. Losses at the gene ends were 2 bases for V and 5 bases for J; bases not matched to a gene: 6. The CDR3 is 16 residues long. Germline CDR1 SGHRS, CDR2 YFSETQ.

V usage is TRBV6-4 and J usage is TRBJ2-3; 10 bases map to TRBD2. Germline lookup yields CDR1 MRHNA and CDR2 SNTAGT. The CDR3 length is 15 residues. The trim removed 8 bases at V and 2 bases at J, leaving 7 bases unmatched. The CDR3 nucleotides are TGTGCCAGCGGTTCCGGGACTAGCGACACAGATACGCAGTATTTT. Translating gives CASGSGTSDTDTQYF.

This clone was detected only once. V gene TRBV19 combines with J gene TRBJ2-7, with 7 bases fitting TRBD1. Looked up from germline, CDR1 is LNHDA and CDR2 is SQIVND (reference sequence). This CDR3 spans 16 amino acids. V lost 4 bases to trimming and J lost 2 bases; unmatched junction nucleotides: 11. CDR3 sequence reads: CASSTRTGLVAYEQYF. The CDR3 DNA follows: TGTGCCAGTAGTACTCGGACAGGTTTGGTTGCCTACGAGCAGTACTTC.

The chain carries TRBV7-8 and TRBJ1-3; weak D call: TRBD1 (5 bases). Deletions cut 1 base from V and 0 bases from J, with 13 bases between. Germline V gene data show CDR1 as SGHVS and CDR2 as FQNEAQ. The CDR3 is made up of 17 amino acids. The CDR3 loop reads CASSLVGGTASGNTIYF. DNA for the CDR3: TGTGCCAGCAGCTTAGTGGGGGGGACTGCCTCTGGAAACACCATATATTTT. Drawing the rest from reference TRBV7-8 and TRBJ1-3, the complete variable domain is GAGVSQSPRYKVAKRGQDVALRCDPISGHVSLFWYQQALGQGPEFLTYFQNEAQLDKSGLPSDRFFAERPEGSVSTLKIQRTQQEDSAVYLCASSLVGGTASGNTIYFGEGSWLTVV.

This clone was seen a few times. The chain links TRBV2 to TRBJ1-1; TRBD1 agrees at 8 bases. CDR3 length: 12 residues. Germline loops: CDR1 SNHLY, CDR2 FYNNEI. Trimming at V came to 8 bases and at J to 4 bases, leaving 3 bases not matched to a gene. CDR3 nucleotide sequence: TGTGCCAGCCACAGGGGGGGCACTGAAGCTTTCTTT. It yields the protein CASHRGGTEAFF. The variable domain in full, with the rest retrieved from reference TRBV2 and TRBJ1-1, is EPEVTQTPSHQVTQMGQEVILRCVPISNHLYFYWYRQILGQKVEFLVSFYNNEISEKSEIFDDQFSVERPDGSNFTLKIRSTKLEDSAMYFCASHRGGTEAFFGQGTRLTVV.

The CDR3 protein is CASRRENMNTEAFF. The CDR3, as DNA: TGTGCCAGTAGGAGAGAAAATATGAACACTGAAGCTTTCTTT. The V and J genes are TRBV19 and TRBJ1-1; D call uncertain. The V and J ends lost 6 bases and 0 bases respectively, with 11 bases between them. The CDR3 consists of 14 residues. Germline V gene sequence: CDR1 LNHDA, CDR2 SQIVND (reference sequence).

The chain joins TRBV13 to TRBJ1-4, with D tentatively TRBD1 (5 bases). CDR1 and CDR2 (germline): PRHDT, FYEKMQ (reference sequence). The CDR3 runs to 15 residues. Trimming took 5 bases from V and 0 from J, leaving 10 bases between them. Here the CDR3 DNA reads TGTGCCAGCAGCCTACGGGGGGCAACTAATGAAAAACTGTTTTTT. Its protein product is CASSLRGATNEKLFF.